This TCR beta chain was found in a study of blood T cell repertoires in COVID-19. Study in general: Some COVID-19 samples were acute and others convalescent; all came from the United States, Italy and Spain. PBMCs, B-cell-depleted T cells, or T cells were the source of the cDNA or gDNA that made up the material.

Source study methods: The assay estimated nucleated cells by amplifying reference gene primers. Measured with immunoSEQ multiplex PCR; TCRdb has only the in-frame clones, and not every one. V and J calls and clone size come straight from that table; D and trimming were deduced from the DNA. The sample includes 250,000 to 300,000 clones, more than 85% of them seen just once. The CDR3 is 13 residues long. In germline, CDR1 is SGHDN, CDR2 FVKESK. V was clipped by 2 bases and J by 4 bases, with 8 bases between them. This chain uses TRBV14 with TRBJ1-1; D remains unclear. This TCR was sampled from a young man with active or convalescent COVID-19. Sequenced input: peripheral blood. The CDR3 DNA sequence: TGTGCCAGCAGCCAATCACTGGTCACTGAAGCTTTCTTT. It yields the protein CASSQSLVTEAFF. Full variable domain (missing parts from reference TRBV14 and TRBJ1-1): EAGVTQFPSHSVIEKGQTVTLRCDPISGHDNLYWYRRVMGKEIKFLLHFVKESKQDESGMPNNRFLAERTGGTYSTLKVQPAELEDSGVYFCASSQSLVTEAFFGQGTRLTVV.